This paragraph reports one T cell receptor (beta chain). Its target is unknown. The sample belongs to a study of CXCR3-negative and CXCR3-positive naive CD8 T cells. About the study: About 135 million TRB reads in total, about 1.5 +/- 0.3 million per library.

UMI-labeled 5' RACE TRB cDNA libraries were prepared from the cells. TCRdb re-called the 5' RACE reads, yielding one record per CDR3 amino acid sequence without DNA. The listing contains over 70,000 distinct CDR3 sequences. General study points: Most assays were run on fresh PBMCs (CXCR3 expression partially decreased after cryopreservation). CXCR3-positive naive cells had more hydrophobic TRB CDR3s than CXCR3-negative naive cells. Memory cells differed in TRBV-TRBJ usage, but naive CXCR3-negative and CXCR3-positive cells had similar usage.

Per CD8+ T cell subset, triplicate sorts of 300,000 cells each were done. From germline, CDR1 is SGHVS and CDR2 FNYEAQ. This CDR3 is built from 14 residues. The clonotype comes from a human donor in good health. Some clones in this sample may be carry-over from other donors' samples. What was sequenced was naive CXCR3+ CD8+ T cells from blood. Subset of the sample: CD45RO-CCR7+CD27+CD95- naive CD8+ T cells expressing CXCR3 (TNR3+). The J gene is TRBJ2-7, the V gene TRBV7-6. CDR3: CASSFRQGSYEQYF.